Following are 16 T cell receptor beta chains from one sample sequenced in a study of T cell responses to AZD1222 COVID-19 vaccine. Here immunoSEQ multiplex PCR was the method, and the copy in TCRdb shows in-frame clones only, minus some. Of just over 90,000 clones listed, 85% to 90% were seen once; the top ten hold less than 3%. The sequencing here drew on peripheral blood, taken 28 days after the second AZD1222 dose. Every receptor here comes from an adult who received the AZD1222 COVID-19 vaccine.

The chain employs TRBV6-5 and TRBJ2-3; TRBD2 might be the D (5 bases). Trimming shortened V by 6 bases and J by 0 bases, and 13 bases separated the two germline ends. CDR3 length: 15 residues. The germline V gene has CDR1 MNHEY and CDR2 SVGAGI. The CDR3 protein is CASRGWLASTDTQYF. The CDR3 DNA sequence: TGTGCCAGCAGGGGTTGGCTAGCAAGCACAGATACGCAGTATTTT.

The rearrangement uses TRBV4-2 and TRBJ2-1; 10 bases line up with TRBD2. Trimming cost V 1 base and J 1 base; bases outside gene matches: 10. The germline gives CDR1 LGHNA, CDR2 YNFKEQ. CDR3 length: 19 amino acids. In nucleotides, the CDR3 is TGTGCCAGCAGCCAAGTGTTAGCGGGGGGCCCATTGTCCTACAATGAGCAGTTCTTC. It yields the protein CASSQVLAGGPLSYNEQFF.

This clone was found once. J is TRBJ1-2 and V is TRBV7-8; no firm D call. The CDR3 runs 12 residues. Trimming stripped 1 base from V and 2 bases from J, with 2 bases between. CDR1 and CDR2 from the germline V gene are SGHVS and FQNEAQ. The CDR3 nucleotides read TGTGCCAGCAGCTTAGGCAACTATGGCTACACCTTC. Amino acids: CASSLGNYGYTF.

This chain links TRBV5-1 with TRBJ1-3; D unresolved. Trimming shortened V by 1 base and J by 2 bases, and 7 bases separated the two germline ends. CDR1 SGHRS and CDR2 YFSETQ come from the germline V gene. The CDR3 sequence is 14 residues long. The CDR3, as DNA: TGCGCCAGCAGCTTGTTGGGAACTGGAAACACCATATATTTT. Protein: CASSLLGTGNTIYF.

The chain links TRBV5-6 to TRBJ1-2, with D possibly TRBD1 on 6 matching bases. Trimming pared 0 bases from V and 4 bases from J, leaving 16 bases between. The length of the CDR3 is 16 residues. CDR1 SGHDT and CDR2 YYEEEE come from the germline V gene. The CDR3 region is CASSLVGTQLSYGYTF. CDR3 sequence (DNA): TGTGCCAGCAGCTTGGTGGGGACACAGCTTTCCTATGGCTACACCTTC. Filled out from reference TRBV5-6 and TRBJ1-2, the complete variable domain reads DAGVTQSPTHLIKTRGQQVTLRCSPKSGHDTVSWYQQALGQGPQFIFQYYEEEERQRGNFPDRFSGHQFPNYSSELNVNALLLGDSALYLCASSLVGTQLSYGYTFGSGTRLTVV.

The chain carries TRBV2 and TRBJ2-7; TRBD1 aligns across 7 bases. V was pared by 6 bases and J by 4 bases, with 6 bases of the junction left unmatched. Germline-derived CDR1 and CDR2 are SNHLY and FYNNEI. This CDR3 has 13 amino acids. CDR3 sequence (DNA): TGTGCCAGCAGGCCCGGGACAGCATACGAGCAGTACTTC. Encoded protein: CASRPGTAYEQYF. Full variable domain (outside the CDR3, taken from reference TRBV2 and TRBJ2-7): EPEVTQTPSHQVTQMGQEVILRCVPISNHLYFYWYRQILGQKVEFLVSFYNNEISEKSEIFDDQFSVERPDGSNFTLKIRSTKLEDSAMYFCASRPGTAYEQYFGPGTRLTVT.

This sequence joins TRBV11-3 and TRBJ2-7; no clear D. The length of the CDR3 is 13 residues. The V gene lost 1 base and the J gene lost 4 bases, with 8 bases spanning the gap. Germline V gene data show CDR1 as SGHNT and CDR2 as YENEEA. DNA for the CDR3: TGTGCCAGCAGCTTAGGGTCAGAGTACGAGCAGTACTTC. It translates to CASSLGSEYEQYF. Complete variable domain (other parts from reference TRBV11-3 and TRBJ2-7): EAGVVQSPRYKIIEKKQPVAFWCNPISGHNTLYWYLQNLGQGPELLIRYENEEAVDDSQLPKDRFSAERLKGVDSTLKIQPAELGDSAVYLCASSLGSEYEQYFGPGTRLTVT.

The chain recombines TRBV7-8 with TRBJ1-2, with D hard to call. Per the germline V gene, CDR1 is SGHVS and CDR2 is FQNEAQ. There are 15 residues in the CDR3. The V end was cut by 5 bases, the J end by 7 bases, with 20 bases between. The CDR3 reads CASSRGSNGGGGYTF. Written as DNA, the CDR3 is TGTGCCAGCAGCCGAGGAAGTAACGGCGGCGGTGGCTACACCTTC.

V usage is TRBV12-3 or TRBV12-4 and J usage is TRBJ1-2; possible D gene TRBD1, 6 bases. V shed 3 bases and J shed 10 bases, with 15 bases lying between them. This CDR3 region has 13 residues. CDR3 protein: CASSFRRDTPYTF. The CDR3 bases are TGTGCCAGCAGTTTTAGGCGGGACACACCCTACACCTTC.

The chain uses TRBV5-1 and TRBJ2-1, with 9 bases fitting TRBD1. The CDR3 is 15 amino acids. V gave up 2 bases and J gave up 5 bases; unmatched junction bases: 5. The germline V gene encodes CDR1 SGHRS and CDR2 YFSETQ. Here the CDR3 DNA reads TGCGCCAGCAGCTTAGGGACAGGGTATAACAATGAGCAGTTCTTC. Residues: CASSLGTGYNNEQFF. Full variable domain (outside the CDR3, taken from reference TRBV5-1 and TRBJ2-1): KAGVTQTPRYLIKTRGQQVTLSCSPISGHRSVSWYQQTPGQGLQFLFEYFSETQRNKGNFPGRFSGRQFSNSRSEMNVSTLELGDSALYLCASSLGTGYNNEQFFGPGTRLTVL.

This clone was counted a single time. This chain joins TRBV30 and TRBJ2-7, with D perhaps TRBD1 (6 bases). Germline CDR1 GTSNPN, CDR2 SVGIG (reference sequence). With 4 bases removed from V and 5 bases from J, the gap between germline ends came to 27 bases. This CDR3 is 17 amino acids long. This CDR3 reads CAWTNPLRGATKNEQYF. CDR3 in DNA: TGTGCCTGGACCAATCCCCTCAGGGGAGCAACCAAAAACGAGCAGTACTTC.

V usage is TRBV11-2 and J usage is TRBJ2-2; no definite D call. This CDR3 contains 14 residues. The V and J ends lost 3 bases and 2 bases respectively, with 7 bases between them. Germline values: CDR1 SGHAT, CDR2 FQNNGV. Here the CDR3 DNA reads TGTGCCAGCAGCTTGACACTTAACACCGGGGAGCTGTTTTTT. Protein sequence: CASSLTLNTGELFF.

The DNA for the CDR3 is TGTGCCAGCAGCCTAATCGCCGGGAACGGCTACACCTTC. Translating gives CASSLIAGNGYTF. This chain links TRBV3-1 (or the pseudogene TRBV3-2) with TRBJ1-2; D is uncertain. The CDR3 length is 13 residues. V was cut by 4 bases and J by 8 bases, with 14 bases left in between. The germline V gene has CDR1 LGHDT and CDR2 YNNKEL (reference sequence).

V usage is TRBV5-1 and J usage is TRBJ2-7; 8 nucleotides match TRBD1. The V segment lost 2 bases and the J segment 4 bases; nucleotides outside the gene matches: 8. The CDR3 runs 15 residues. Germline CDR1 is SGHRS and CDR2 is YFSETQ. For the CDR3, the DNA is TGCGCCAGCAGCTTCTTTACAGGGGGATCTTACGAGCAGTACTTC. It encodes CASSFFTGGSYEQYF. The complete variable domain, with remaining parts taken from reference TRBV5-1 and TRBJ2-7, reads KAGVTQTPRYLIKTRGQQVTLSCSPISGHRSVSWYQQTPGQGLQFLFEYFSETQRNKGNFPGRFSGRQFSNSRSEMNVSTLELGDSALYLCASSFFTGGSYEQYFGPGTRLTVT.

CDR3 region: CASSVDGRSGSPDEQFF. The CDR3 DNA reads as TGTGCCAGCAGCGTAGACGGACGTAGCGGGAGTCCGGATGAGCAGTTCTTC. The chain carries TRBV9 and TRBJ2-1; TRBD2 agrees at 9 bases. With 0 bases clipped from V and 8 bases from J, the junction kept 12 bases outside the gene matches. Germline values: CDR1 SGDLS, CDR2 YYNGEE. The CDR3 sequence is 17 residues long.

The chain has TRBV5-4 and TRBJ2-3; 8 bases agree with TRBD2. V was clipped by 2 bases and J by 1 base; unmatched bases: 3. The CDR3 loop spans 15 amino acids. The V gene's germline CDR1 is SGHNT and CDR2 YYREEE (reference sequence). In nucleotides, the CDR3 is TGTGCCAGCAGCTTAACTAGCGGCGGCACAGATACGCAGTATTTT. Its translation: CASSLTSGGTDTQYF.